What follows is one T cell receptor beta chain and its context. The sample belongs to a study of shared clonotypes between healthy human individuals. Turning to the study itself: Aged 18 to 49, the donors were a couple of women and a few men. CD4 naive cells filled three plates per donor, CD4 memory three, CD8 naive two and CD8 memory one.

Only in-frame clones appear in the TCRdb table, and some are missing; sequencing was by immunoSEQ multiplex PCR. The sample has fewer than 1.8 million clones; about 98.5% are singletons. Germline V gene data show CDR1 as ENHRY and CDR2 as SYGVKD. The CDR3 length is 14 residues. With 8 bases removed from V and 0 bases from J, the gap between germline ends came to 10 bases. This chain uses TRBV10-3 with TRBJ2-2; tentatively, D is TRBD1 (5 bases). This sequence was found in a man aged 30 to 39 in good health. Material for sequencing was naive CD4+ T cells sorted from blood. Subset of the sample: CD45RA+ positively selected. CDR3 protein: CAIPRATNTGELFF. The CDR3 DNA follows: TGTGCCATCCCCAGGGCCACGAACACCGGGGAGCTGTTTTTT.